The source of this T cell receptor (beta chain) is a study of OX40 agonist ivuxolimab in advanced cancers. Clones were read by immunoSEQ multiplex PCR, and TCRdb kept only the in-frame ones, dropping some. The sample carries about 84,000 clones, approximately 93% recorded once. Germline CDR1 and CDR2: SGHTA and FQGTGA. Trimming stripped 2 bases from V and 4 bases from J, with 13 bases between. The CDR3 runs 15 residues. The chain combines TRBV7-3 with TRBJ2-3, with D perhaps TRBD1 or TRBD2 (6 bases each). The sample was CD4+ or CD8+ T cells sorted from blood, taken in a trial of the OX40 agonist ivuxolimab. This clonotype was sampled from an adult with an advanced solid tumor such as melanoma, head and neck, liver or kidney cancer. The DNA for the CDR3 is TGTGCCAGCAGCTTATGGGCGGAGGGGGCAGATACGCAGTATTTT. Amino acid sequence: CASSLWAEGADTQYF.